This TCR beta chain was profiled in a study of T-cell memory formation after mild COVID-19. Study details: TCR clusters showed largely donor specificity.

The CDR3 loop spans 13 amino acids. V lost 6 bases to trimming and J lost 9 bases, with 15 bases between them. Germline lookup yields CDR1 MNHEY and CDR2 SVGEGT. A remark on this clonotype: Its antigen is not identified.

5'RACE primed at constant segments yielded TCR alpha and TCR beta cDNA libraries bearing sample barcodes and UMIs. TCRdb re-analysed the 5' RACE reads in MiXCR, keeping a single row per CDR3 protein. The sample records 380,000 or so distinct CDR3 sequences, 14% being singletons. Notes on the study in general: Contracting CD4+ clones sat mainly in CM and EM; CD8+ in EMRA. The study found balanced CD4/CD8 in clones contracting day 15 to 85 and a CD4+ lean in later expanders.

Sequenced sample: PBMCs or a T cell subset sorted from them (not recorded which). The chain links TRBV6-2 or TRBV6-3 to TRBJ2-1; tentatively, D is TRBD1 or TRBD2 (6 bases each). The receptor comes from a man aged 18-30 years who had mild COVID-19 (a few samples of this study predate the infection). Cell type and time point are not known. The CDR3 DNA sequence: TGTGCCAGCAGCCCCTTGGGGGGCCTTGAGCAGTTCTTC. It yields the protein CASSPLGGLEQFF.